Listed here is a single T cell receptor (beta chain). The antigen is undetermined. The data derive from a study of cytomegalovirus exposure and HLA in healthy donors. Clones were read by immunoSEQ multiplex PCR, and TCRdb kept only the in-frame ones, dropping some. The sample has around 300,000 clones, 75% to 90% seen once; the top ten hold approximately 1.1%. Study conclusions and caveats: The authors confirmed in vitro that three CMV-associated chains were specific for CMV antigens.

The germline CDR1 and CDR2 sequences are SGDLS and YYNGEE. The CDR3 contains 12 residues. The V and J ends lost 3 bases and 7 bases, in that order; junction bases with no gene match: 4. The specimen was PBMCs. This sequence was found in a young woman in good health and CMV-seropositive. V gene TRBV9 combines with J gene TRBJ2-7; 7 nucleotides agree with TRBD2. The CDR3 loop is CASSESGKEQYF. The CDR3, as DNA: TGTGCCAGCAGCGAGAGCGGGAAAGAGCAGTACTTC.